This TCR beta chain was retrieved from a study of cytomegalovirus exposure and HLA in healthy donors. The study, taken as a whole, reports: In vitro checks showed that a few CMV-associated chains really do target CMV antigens. Earlier analysis looked at TCR beta V segments, and most were productive about 90% or about 30% of the time.

The table lists this clone with a count of one. The antigen is undetermined. Trimming took 2 bases from V and 7 from J, leaving 9 bases between them. This CDR3 is 13 amino acids long. CDR1 and CDR2 from the germline V gene are SGHTA and FQGNSA. In the PCR, 60 Vbeta and 13 Jbeta primers were used. Assay used: immunoSEQ multiplex PCR; TCRdb lists only in-frame clones, some missing. This table holds roughly 100,000 clones, 76% found once. The chain has TRBV7-2 and TRBJ1-5; the D gene is possibly TRBD1 (5 bases). This TCR was recovered from a man aged 40-50 years in good health and CMV-seropositive. The sequenced sample was PBMCs. The CDR3 region is CASSLTDRQPQHF. The CDR3 DNA reads as TGTGCCAGCAGCTTAACAGACAGACAGCCCCAGCATTTT.